One T cell receptor (beta chain) is described in this entry. The antigen is unknown. These data belong to a study of cytomegalovirus exposure and HLA in healthy donors. Each donor's status was that of a healthy bone marrow donor. The study ran its PCR with 60 Vbeta and 13 Jbeta primers. Sequencing used immunoSEQ multiplex PCR; TCRdb keeps in-frame clones, though not all of them. In total, the table holds approximately 110,000 clones. Overall study results and limits: A later analysis found most CMV-associated TCR beta chains apparently HLA-restricted. In an earlier analysis, most TCR beta V segments were productive about 87% or about 30% of the time. Investigators reported 150 to 200 TCR beta chains as tied to cytomegalovirus.

CDR1 is SGHRS and CDR2 is YFSETQ in the germline V gene. This CDR3 has 13 residues. J gave up 4 bases and V 6 bases, and 3 bases lay outside the gene matches. Material for sequencing was PBMCs. The rearrangement links TRBV5-1 to TRBJ2-1, with 8 bases matching TRBD1. The source of this sequence is a man in his late teens or twenties in good health and CMV-seronegative. CDR3 DNA sequence: TGCGCCAGCACAAGGACAGGGTACAATGAGCAGTTCTTC. Encoded protein: CASTRTGYNEQFF.